This is a list of T cell receptor beta chains from one sample in a study of blood T cell repertoires in COVID-19. Generated by immunoSEQ multiplex PCR, the TCRdb table keeps only in-frame clones and is missing some. The data show fewer than 300,000 clones, roughly 85% seen once. The sequencing sample was made of peripheral blood. The receptors originated from a woman in her seventies with active or convalescent COVID-19. Both conserved end residues are part of each CDR3. The D gene is left open where the match is weak. Size tells how often a clone was seen (once, few, many) or the class of an expanded clone, and some rows leave it out.

clone_size	v_call	j_call	d_call	cdr3_aa	cdr3_nt
NA	TRBV5-1	TRBJ2-2	TRBD2	CASSPGGAWNTGELFF	TGCGCCAGCAGCCCGGGGGGGGCATGGAACACCGGGGAGCTGTTTTTT
few	TRBV29-1	TRBJ1-1	TRBD1	CSGTQGASTEAFF	TGCAGCGGTACCCAGGGGGCGAGCACTGAAGCTTTCTTT
few	TRBV6-1	TRBJ2-3	TRBD2	CASSEATSGFTDTQYF	TGTGCCAGCAGTGAAGCGACTAGCGGGTTCACAGATACGCAGTATTTT
NA	TRBV6-5	TRBJ1-2	NA	CASSYSSGANYGYTF	TGTGCCAGCAGTTACTCATCGGGGGCTAACTATGGCTACACCTTC
NA	TRBV9	TRBJ1-3	TRBD1	CASSVGGTDSGNTIYF	TGTGCCAGCAGCGTAGGGGGGACAGACTCTGGAAACACCATATATTTT
NA	TRBV6-2/TRBV6-3	TRBJ2-1	NA	CASSLDSYNEQFF	TGTGCCAGCAGTCTAGACAGCTACAATGAGCAGTTCTTC
NA	TRBV11-3	TRBJ2-1	TRBD2	CASSSRWGERGTSYNEQFF	TGTGCCAGCAGCTCCCGCTGGGGAGAGCGGGGGACCTCCTACAATGAGCAGTTCTTC
few	TRBV6-6	TRBJ2-7	TRBD1	CASSYGTEFSEQYF	TGTGCCAGCAGTTACGGGACAGAATTTTCCGAGCAGTACTTC
NA	TRBV5-1	TRBJ1-1	NA	CASSLAGGFTEAFF	TGCGCCAGCAGCTTGGCGGGGGGGTTCACTGAAGCTTTCTTT
NA	TRBV5-4	TRBJ2-5	NA	CASSLRLDQETQYF	TGTGCCAGCAGCTTGCGGCTAGACCAAGAGACCCAGTACTTC
NA	TRBV3-1/TRBV3-2	TRBJ2-5	NA	CASGWNGETQYF	TGTGCCAGCGGATGGAACGGGGAGACCCAGTACTTC
NA	TRBV11-2	TRBJ1-2	NA	CASSPTGIYGYTF	TGTGCCAGCAGCCCCACAGGGATCTATGGCTACACCTTC
NA	TRBV30	TRBJ2-1	TRBD2	CAWSRLAGENEQFF	TGTGCCTGGTCCAGACTAGCGGGAGAAAATGAGCAGTTCTTC
NA	TRBV2	TRBJ1-4	NA	CASRRQFNEKLFF	TGTGCCAGCAGGAGACAGTTTAATGAAAAACTGTTTTTT
NA	TRBV5-1	TRBJ1-4	NA	CASSLQGQVTEKLFF	TGCGCCAGCAGCTTGCAGGGGCAGGTTACTGAAAAACTGTTTTTT
NA	TRBV28	TRBJ1-5	NA	CASSPPQGSYQPQHF	TGTGCCAGCAGTCCACCTCAGGGTTCGTACCAGCCCCAGCATTTT
NA	TRBV28	TRBJ2-1	NA	CASIGGSAYNEQFF	TGTGCCAGCATCGGAGGGAGCGCCTACAATGAGCAGTTCTTC
NA	TRBV5-1	TRBJ2-1	NA	CASSYKISEPGYNEQFF	TGCGCCAGCAGCTATAAGATCTCAGAACCAGGGTACAATGAGCAGTTCTTC
NA	TRBV5-1	TRBJ2-2	NA	CASSPQYSGELFF	TGCGCCAGCAGTCCGCAGTATTCCGGGGAGCTGTTTTTT
NA	TRBV5-1	TRBJ2-1	TRBD2	CASSSTSGSYNEQFF	TGCGCCAGCAGCTCCACTAGCGGCTCCTACAATGAGCAGTTCTTC
NA	TRBV6-5	TRBJ1-1	NA	CASRPSQASNTEAFF	TGTGCCAGCAGGCCCTCGCAGGCCTCCAACACTGAAGCTTTCTTT
NA	TRBV18	TRBJ1-1	NA	CASSPKTGPTEAFF	TGTGCCAGCTCACCCAAGACAGGCCCAACGGAAGCTTTCTTT
NA	TRBV7-2	TRBJ2-7	NA	CASSLVDGGRYEQYF	TGTGCCAGCAGCTTAGTTGACGGAGGCCGATACGAGCAGTACTTC
NA	TRBV27	TRBJ2-3	TRBD2	CASSLTRGGTQYF	TGTGCCAGCAGTCTGACCCGGGGGGGTACGCAGTATTTT
NA	TRBV11-2	TRBJ2-7	NA	CASSPRTGAYEQYF	TGTGCCAGCAGCCCCCGAACAGGAGCCTACGAGCAGTACTTC
NA	TRBV6-2/TRBV6-3	TRBJ1-5	TRBD1	CASSLRTGNNQPQHF	TGTGCCAGCAGTCTTCGGACAGGGAACAATCAGCCCCAGCATTTT
NA	TRBV11-3	TRBJ2-3	TRBD2	CASSSGGLAGSTDTQYF	TGTGCCAGCAGCTCGGGGGGACTAGCGGGAAGCACAGATACGCAGTATTTT
NA	TRBV18	TRBJ1-5	NA	CATREGLTEPQHF	TGTGCCACCCGGGAGGGTCTGACAGAGCCCCAGCATTTT
NA	TRBV3-1/TRBV3-2	TRBJ2-7	TRBD2	CASSQGPGGYEQYF	TGTGCCAGCAGCCAAGGGCCGGGGGGCTACGAGCAGTACTTC
NA	TRBV3-1/TRBV3-2	TRBJ2-6	NA	CASRLRGPGANVLTF	TGTGCCAGCAGGCTCAGGGGCCCTGGGGCCAACGTCCTGACTTTC
NA	TRBV6-1	TRBJ2-1	TRBD1	CASSELVTGGPYNEQFF	TGTGCCAGCAGTGAATTAGTGACAGGGGGGCCCTACAATGAGCAGTTCTTC
NA	TRBV5-1	TRBJ2-7	NA	CASSLAQIGDEQYF	TGCGCCAGCAGCTTGGCCCAAATCGGGGACGAGCAGTACTTC
NA	TRBV10-3	TRBJ2-1	TRBD1	CAISERTGGYNEQFF	TGTGCCATCAGTGAGAGGACAGGGGGCTACAATGAGCAGTTCTTC
NA	TRBV11-2	TRBJ2-7	TRBD2	CASRSSGTYEQYF	TGTGCCAGCAGATCTAGCGGGACCTACGAGCAGTACTTC
NA	TRBV6-2/TRBV6-3	TRBJ1-1	NA	CASTPYRQDIMNTEAFF	TGTGCCAGCACCCCCTACCGACAGGACATCATGAACACTGAAGCTTTCTTT
NA	TRBV3-1/TRBV3-2	TRBJ2-7	NA	CASRKQDAYEQYF	TGTGCCAGCAGGAAACAGGACGCCTACGAGCAGTACTTC
NA	TRBV13	TRBJ2-3	NA	CASSLGGGVQVTQYF	TGTGCCAGCAGCTTAGGTGGAGGCGTTCAAGTTACGCAGTATTTT
NA	TRBV11-3	TRBJ2-1	TRBD2	CASSQQGTSGRAEQFF	TGTGCCAGCAGCCAACAAGGGACTAGCGGGAGGGCTGAGCAGTTCTTC
NA	TRBV29-1	TRBJ2-7	TRBD2	CSVAGTSGSSYEQYF	TGCAGCGTCGCCGGGACTAGCGGGAGCTCCTACGAGCAGTACTTC
NA	TRBV19	TRBJ2-5	NA	CASSISSGASPRTQYF	TGTGCCAGTAGTATAAGCAGTGGGGCATCTCCCAGGACCCAGTACTTC
NA	TRBV5-5	TRBJ2-7	NA	CASSFWRGYEQYF	TGTGCCAGCAGCTTTTGGAGAGGTTACGAGCAGTACTTC
NA	TRBV19	TRBJ1-6	NA	CASSIMFSYNSPLHF	TGTGCCAGTAGTATTATGTTCTCCTATAATTCACCCCTCCACTTT
NA	TRBV3-1/TRBV3-2	TRBJ2-5	NA	CASSLGGARETQYF	TGTGCCAGCAGCCTTGGGGGGGCCCGGGAGACCCAGTACTTC
NA	TRBV7-2	TRBJ1-1	NA	CASSLAGANTEAFF	TGTGCCAGCAGCCTTGCGGGGGCGAACACTGAAGCTTTCTTT
NA	TRBV19	TRBJ1-1	NA	CASSQGPGGTEAFF	TGTGCCAGTAGTCAGGGGCCCGGAGGCACTGAAGCTTTCTTT